This entry lists 31 T cell receptor beta chains sequenced from one sample in a study of T cells in Graves' hyperthyroidism and ophthalmopathy. The TCR beta CDR3 regions underwent amplification using RNA transcripts as the source. In the first-round RT-PCR of the TCR CDR3, the HTBI primer set was used. TCRdb ran MiXCR on the multiplex PCR reads and lists one entry per CDR3 protein. The sample includes about 520,000 distinct CDR3 sequences, approximately 25% of them seen just once. The sample comprised blood. The receptors come from a woman in her 30s with Graves' ophthalmopathy.

V and J are TRBV2 and TRBJ1-2, with 7 bases identical to TRBD1. Trimming removed 6 bases from V and 1 base from J; junction bases left unmatched: 8. The CDR3 has 15 residues. Germline V gives CDR1 SNHLY, CDR2 FYNNEI. The DNA of the CDR3 is TGTGCCAGCAGACCCAGGACAGGCCTTAACTATGGCTACACCTTC. It codes for CASRPRTGLNYGYTF.

This clonotype was counted a few times. The genes are TRBV12-3 or TRBV12-4 and TRBJ1-6; D possibly corresponds to TRBD1 (6 bases). The V end was cut by 3 bases, the J end by 7 bases, with 13 bases between. The CDR3 spans 15 residues. The CDR3 here is CASSFLVTGNSPLHF. The CDR3 DNA follows: TGTGCCAGCAGTTTTTTGGTGACAGGAAATTCACCCCTCCACTTT.

This clonotype was detected ten times or more. The rearrangement joins TRBV20-1 to TRBJ2-3, with D possibly matching TRBD2 (6 bases). CDR3 length equals 13 residues. CDR1 is DFQATT and CDR2 is SNEGSKA in the germline V gene (reference sequence). Trimming took 4 bases from V and 1 from J, leaving 9 bases between them. The CDR3, as DNA: TGCAGTGCTATTATAGCGGGCACAGATACGCAGTATTTT. Translation: CSAIIAGTDTQYF.

This clonotype was counted a few times. The chain employs TRBV19 and TRBJ2-2; D gene unclear. This CDR3 region has 15 residues. Germline V CDR1 and CDR2: LNHDA, SQIVND (reference sequence). Trimming left V 1 base short and J 4 bases short, with 10 bases between. The CDR3 coding sequence is TGTGCCAGTAGTATAGGAACATTACTCACCGGGGAGCTGTTTTTT. This sequence encodes CASSIGTLLTGELFF.

This chain links TRBV2 with TRBJ2-7, with TRBD1 matching 7 bases. Germline V CDR1 and CDR2: SNHLY, FYNNEI. CDR3 length equals 14 residues. Germline trimming cut 7 bases from V and 5 bases from J; bases unmatched to any gene: 11. The CDR3: CASKWTGAKNEQYF. The CDR3 nucleotides read TGTGCCAGCAAATGGACAGGTGCGAAGAACGAGCAGTACTTC.

This clonotype was counted at least ten times. This chain links TRBV12-3 or TRBV12-4 with TRBJ1-1; maybe TRBD1 (6 bases). The CDR3 is 14 residues long. Trimming stripped 3 bases from V and 8 bases from J, with 16 bases between. CDR3 residues: CASSFGGPEGEAFF. CDR3 nucleotide sequence: TGTGCCAGCAGTTTCGGGGGCCCTGAAGGCGAAGCTTTCTTT.

Turning to this clonotype: One end of the junction is discordant with germline, which a read error may explain. The chain joins TRBV5-4 to TRBJ1-1, with a tentative D call TRBD1 (6 bases). The length of the CDR3 is 15 residues. Germline CDR1 and CDR2: SGHNT and YYREEE (reference sequence). The CDR3 coding sequence is TGTGCCAGCAGCTTGGGGGGGGCCCTGAACATTGAAGCTTTCTTT. Its translation: CASSLGGALNIEAFF. Full variable domain (missing parts from reference TRBV5-4 and TRBJ1-1): ETGVTQSPTHLIKTRGQQVTLRCSSQSGHNTVSWYQQALGQGPQFIFQYYREEENGRGNFPPRFSGLQFPNYSSELNVNALELDDSALYLCASSLGGALNIEAFFGQGTRLTVV.

This clonotype was counted ten times or more. V usage is TRBV6-2 or TRBV6-3 and J usage is TRBJ2-7; the D is unclear. Per germline, CDR1 MNHEY and CDR2 SVGEGT. The CDR3 covers 13 residues. The V end lost 3 bases, the J end lost 3 bases, and 9 bases lay between the germline ends. The CDR3 DNA sequence: TGTGCCAGCAGTTATAAACCCTTCTACGAGCAGTACTTC. As protein: CASSYKPFYEQYF.

This clonotype appeared many times. The chain is built from TRBV29-1 and TRBJ2-2; no clear D. CDR1 is SQVTM and CDR2 is ANQGSEA in the germline V gene. The V and J ends lost 3 bases and 1 base respectively, with 6 bases between them. The CDR3 runs to 13 residues. This chain's CDR3 is CSVDSRNTGELFF. CDR3 nucleotides: TGCAGCGTTGATTCTCGGAACACCGGGGAGCTGTTTTTT.

This clonotype was seen ten or more times. The genes are TRBV6-5 and TRBJ2-1; D unclear. Trimming pared 8 bases from V and 9 bases from J, leaving 17 bases between. Germline CDR1 is MNHEY and CDR2 is SVGAGI. The CDR3 spans 13 residues. This CDR3 is CASALTGQSEQFF. DNA for the CDR3: TGTGCCAGCGCTCTTACTGGCCAGAGTGAGCAGTTCTTC.

The V and J genes are TRBV27 and TRBJ1-5; possibly TRBD1 for D (5 bases). V lost 3 bases, J lost 4 bases, and 10 bases lay in between. The CDR3 runs 14 residues. From germline, CDR1 is MNHEY and CDR2 SMNVEV (reference sequence). In DNA form, the CDR3 reads TGTGCCAGCAGTTTTGGAGACAGAAATCAGCCCCAGCATTTT. It encodes CASSFGDRNQPQHF.

This clonotype occurred once. A much larger clone sits a single nucleotide away, making a read error possible. The conserved final phenylalanine or tryptophan is absent from the CDR3, which likely points to a read error. This chain joins TRBV12-3 or TRBV12-4 and TRBJ2-2; 8 positions match TRBD2. V was pared by 5 bases and J by 6 bases, with 5 bases of the junction left unmatched. This CDR3 has 14 residues. Here the CDR3 reads CASSLSGGAGELFL. CDR3 bases: TGTGCCAGCAGTCTGAGCGGGGGAGCCGGGGAGCTGTTTTTG.

This chain links TRBV3-1 with TRBJ1-5; 9 bases match TRBD1. Looked up from germline, CDR1 is LGHDT and CDR2 is YNNKEL (reference sequence). The junction had 13 bases not matched to a gene; V was cut back by 3 bases and J by 4 bases. This CDR3 region has 18 residues. The CDR3 DNA follows: TGTGCCAGCAGCCACTCAAGTACGGGACAGGGATTGAATCAGCCCCAGCATTTT. It specifies CASSHSSTGQGLNQPQHF. Together with reference TRBV3-1 and TRBJ1-5, the CDR3 gives the full variable domain: DTAVSQTPKYLVTQMGNDKSIKCEQNLGHDTMYWYKQDSKKFLKIMFSYNNKELIINETVPNRFSPKSPDKAHLNLHINSLELGDSAVYFCASSHSSTGQGLNQPQHFGDGTRLSIL.

The sample holds a few counts of this clonotype. V usage is TRBV6-1 and J usage is TRBJ2-7; no firm D call. The V end was cut by 8 bases, the J end by 12 bases, with 26 bases between. CDR1 and CDR2 (germline): MNHNS, SASEGT. The CDR3 consists of 14 residues. The CDR3: CASEAARHPPAVYF. Written as DNA, the CDR3 is TGTGCCAGCGAGGCAGCCCGGCACCCTCCTGCGGTGTACTTC.

This clonotype was detected many times. The chain links TRBV28 to TRBJ1-6, with TRBD1 matching over 8 bases. Germline-derived CDR1 and CDR2 are MDHEN and SYDVKM. After removal of 6 bases from V and 8 bases from J, the junction contained 9 bases not matched to a gene. This CDR3 comprises 15 residues. CDR3 residues: CASRGTGTGHSPLHF. CDR3 DNA: TGTGCCAGCAGGGGAACCGGGACAGGTCATTCACCCCTCCACTTT.

The rearrangement links TRBV3-1 to TRBJ1-5; D unclear. This CDR3 region has 15 residues. Germline CDR1 and CDR2: LGHDT and YNNKEL (reference sequence). The V gene lost 0 bases and the J gene lost 4 bases, with 10 bases spanning the gap. The CDR3, as DNA: TGTGCCAGCAGCCAAGATTGGAGAGAAAATCAGCCCCAGCATTTT. It yields the protein CASSQDWRENQPQHF.

The sample holds many counts of this clonotype. The rearrangement joins TRBV9 to TRBJ1-1; D uncertain. The CDR3 is 15 amino acids. V was cut by 4 bases and J by 0 bases, with 13 bases left in between. Germline loops: CDR1 SGDLS, CDR2 YYNGEE. CDR3 DNA sequence: TGTGCCAGCAGCCCCCGCGGGTCCATGAACACTGAAGCTTTCTTT. Translated: CASSPRGSMNTEAFF. The variable domain in full, completed from reference TRBV9 and TRBJ1-1, reads DSGVTQTPKHLITATGQRVTLRCSPRSGDLSVYWYQQSLDQGLQFLIQYYNGEERAKGNILERFSAQQFPDLHSELNLSSLELGDSALYFCASSPRGSMNTEAFFGQGTRLTVV.

This clonotype was detected ten times or more. The gene calls are TRBV5-1 and TRBJ2-4; 10 positions match TRBD1. The CDR3 spans 16 residues. V shed 0 bases, J shed 11 bases, and the junction held 11 bases outside the gene matches. The germline V gene encodes CDR1 SGHRS and CDR2 YFSETQ. The CDR3 coding sequence is TGCGCCAGCAGCTTGGGGGACAGGGGCTTCCCCACGGTTCAGTACTTC. This translates into CASSLGDRGFPTVQYF.

This clonotype was observed many times. The chain uses TRBV7-8 and TRBJ2-7, with D uncertain. The CDR3 length is 16 residues. The germline V gene encodes CDR1 SGHVS and CDR2 FQNEAQ. Trimming shortened V by 2 bases and J by 3 bases, and 17 bases separated the two germline ends. CDR3 in amino acids: CASSLKWIDANYEQYF. CDR3 DNA: TGTGCCAGCAGCTTAAAGTGGATAGACGCGAACTACGAGCAGTACTTC.

This clonotype was recorded a few times. This chain joins TRBV30 and TRBJ2-7, with a possible D match to TRBD1 (6 bases). The CDR3 is 13 residues long. V was pared by 5 bases and J by 2 bases, with 13 bases between. CDR1 and CDR2 from the germline V gene are GTSNPN and SVGIG (reference sequence). In DNA, the CDR3 is TGTGCCTGGGTCAAGGACAGCACCTACGAGCAGTACTTC. Translated: CAWVKDSTYEQYF.

This clonotype has ten or more counts. The J gene is TRBJ2-7, the V gene TRBV20-1; 11 bases align to TRBD2. Germline trimming cut 2 bases from V and 6 bases from J; bases unmatched to any gene: 15. The CDR3 loop spans 17 amino acids. From germline, CDR1 is DFQATT and CDR2 SNEGSKA (reference sequence). The CDR3 region is CSARSDLSGGVQGEQYF. Written as DNA, the CDR3 is TGCAGTGCTAGATCCGACCTTAGCGGGGGGGTACAGGGCGAGCAGTACTTC.

This clonotype was counted ten times or more. J is TRBJ1-1 and V is TRBV3-1; D unclear. CDR1 and CDR2 (germline): LGHDT, YNNKEL (reference sequence). The CDR3 runs to 13 residues. V was pared by 1 base and J by 4 bases, with 7 bases between. DNA for the CDR3: TGTGCCAGCAGCCAAGCGCCGGGCACTGAAGCTTTCTTT. Its protein is CASSQAPGTEAFF.

This clonotype was observed at least ten times. The chain links TRBV6-2 or TRBV6-3 to TRBJ2-7; perhaps D is TRBD1 or TRBD2 (5 bases each). Trimming removed 3 bases at V and 7 bases at J, with 16 bases between. The germline gives CDR1 MNHEY, CDR2 SVGEGT. The CDR3 has 14 residues. In DNA, the CDR3 is TGTGCCAGCAGTTATGGGACGTTGTTTGAGGAGCAGTACTTC. Translation gives CASSYGTLFEEQYF.

This clonotype appeared many times. V and J are TRBV16 and TRBJ1-5, with D tentatively TRBD1 (5 bases). The V gene lost 0 bases and the J gene lost 4 bases, with 13 bases spanning the gap. The CDR3 totals 16 residues. Germline CDR1 is KGHSY and CDR2 is FQNENV. The CDR3 spells CASSQSGRGENQPQHF. The CDR3 nucleotides are TGTGCCAGCAGCCAATCGGGAAGGGGCGAGAATCAGCCCCAGCATTTT.

This clonotype was counted only a few times. The chain recombines TRBV30 with TRBJ2-2; D not resolved. This CDR3 is 12 amino acids long. Trimming left V 0 bases short and J 4 bases short, with 3 bases between. CDR1 GTSNPN and CDR2 SVGIG come from the germline V gene (reference sequence). CDR3 nucleotides: TGTGCCTGGAGTGTAGTCACCGGGGAGCTGTTTTTT. This sequence encodes CAWSVVTGELFF.

The table lists this clonotype with many counts. This chain uses TRBV12-3 or TRBV12-4 with TRBJ2-7; D is unresolved. The length of the CDR3 is 14 residues. The V and J ends lost 1 base and 0 bases respectively, with 7 bases between them. The CDR3 DNA reads as TGTGCCAGCAGTTTAGTAGGAAACTCCTACGAGCAGTACTTC. Translated, it gives CASSLVGNSYEQYF.

Ten or more counts support this clonotype. This sequence joins TRBV12-5 and TRBJ2-3; D might be TRBD1 or TRBD2, each matching 5 bases. The CDR3 contains 13 residues. V was cut by 1 base and J by 8 bases, with 10 bases left in between. Germline CDR1 and CDR2: LGHNT and FRNRAP. For the CDR3, the DNA is TGTGCTAGTGGTTTGGAACCCGGGGCTACGCAGTATTTT. Its translation: CASGLEPGATQYF.

This clonotype is a singleton in its sample. The chain carries TRBV7-9 and TRBJ1-2; maybe TRBD1 (5 bases). The CDR3 is 14 amino acids. Germline CDR1 and CDR2: SEHNR and FQNEAQ (reference sequence). With 5 bases removed from V and 0 bases from J, the gap between germline ends came to 10 bases. CDR3 bases: TGTGCCAGCAGCCCCAGGGAAACTAACTATGGCTACACCTTC. Translation: CASSPRETNYGYTF.

This clonotype was detected ten times or more. This chain joins TRBV6-2 or TRBV6-3 and TRBJ2-2; D gene uncertain. Germline assignment: CDR1 MNHEY and CDR2 SVGEGT. The V and J ends lost 7 bases and 7 bases respectively, with 19 bases between them. This CDR3 contains 15 residues. Here the CDR3 reads CASTLAGRPSGELFF. The CDR3 bases are TGTGCCAGCACCTTGGCCGGACGGCCAAGCGGGGAGCTGTTTTTT.

The chain employs TRBV5-1 and TRBJ2-5; no clear D gene. Germline loops: CDR1 SGHRS, CDR2 YFSETQ. V was cut by 0 bases and J by 8 bases, with 14 bases left in between. The CDR3 is made up of 14 amino acids. DNA for the CDR3: TGCGCCAGCAGCTTGGGGCAGTCAGTCGTAACCCAGTACTTC. Its protein is CASSLGQSVVTQYF.

There are many counts of this clonotype. This chain joins TRBV28 and TRBJ2-4, with 8 nucleotides matching TRBD1. V gave up 4 bases and J gave up 8 bases; unmatched junction bases: 13. This CDR3 spans 16 amino acids. From germline, CDR1 is MDHEN and CDR2 SYDVKM. CDR3 in DNA: TGTGCCAGCAGTTCCCCGGCAGGGGGCATTGGAGACATTCAGTACTTC. Translated, it gives CASSSPAGGIGDIQYF. The variable domain in full, with the rest retrieved from reference TRBV28 and TRBJ2-4, is DVKVTQSSRYLVKRTGEKVFLECVQDMDHENMFWYRQDPGLGLRLIYFSYDVKMKEKGDIPEGYSVSREKKERFSLILESASTNQTSMYLCASSSPAGGIGDIQYFGAGTRLSVL.